A selection of T cell receptor beta chains follows, all from one sample in a study of cytomegalovirus exposure and HLA in healthy donors. The assay was immunoSEQ multiplex PCR, and TCRdb's table has in-frame clones only and misses some. The profile shows 150,000 to 200,000 clones, around four fifths of them singletons. The sequencing sample was made of PBMCs. The receptors come from a boy aged 2 to 10 in good health and CMV-seronegative. Each CDR3 is given with its conserved first and last residue.

J gene,V gene,CDR3 protein
TRBJ1-5,TRBV27,CASSSSLGSNQPQHF
TRBJ2-5,TRBV6-1,CASPSGEETQYF
TRBJ2-1,TRBV7-6,CASRPSTVTGFNEQFF
TRBJ2-7,TRBV30,CAWRGDSSYEQYF
TRBJ2-2,TRBV19,CASNRDRGVGELFF
TRBJ1-5,TRBV19,CASTPARAANQPQHF
NA,TRBV9,CASSVASGGIYEQYF
TRBJ1-1,TRBV19,CASSIRGPDTEAFF
TRBJ2-5,TRBV5-1,CASSLGTGGFETQYF
TRBJ2-1,TRBV25-1,CASSEPRETGKGNEQFF
TRBJ2-1,TRBV7-7,CASSLGGATYNEQFF
TRBJ2-1,TRBV18,CASSPEKGQRGGLNEQFF
TRBJ1-2,TRBV23-1,CASSQPEGASSGYTF
TRBJ2-3,TRBV6-1,CASSDNYPPGPDTQYF
TRBJ1-5,TRBV5-6,CASSLTTGAGTGLSQPQHF
TRBJ1-2,TRBV5-1,CASRNRDGYTF
TRBJ2-3,TRBV7-9,CASSEAGGPDTQYF
TRBJ1-1,TRBV7-2,CASSYRGGAGTEAFF
TRBJ2-3,TRBV4-1,CASSPRYRTSGSTDTQYF
TRBJ2-3,TRBV7-3,CASSPRTGWADTQYF
TRBJ2-1,TRBV4-1,CASSPWGVAEQFF
TRBJ1-1,TRBV7-8,CASSLGETGNTFF
TRBJ2-1,TRBV19,CASSVRSGQGYNEQFF
TRBJ1-1,TRBV4-1,CASSQVQGGTEAFF
TRBJ1-4,TRBV6-5,CASSFSQGDEKLFF
TRBJ1-1,TRBV19,CASSRWTGGNTEAFF
TRBJ1-2,TRBV6-1,CASSDLGQGGYTF
TRBJ2-3,TRBV6-6,CASSYAKTSSTDTQYF
TRBJ1-1,TRBV30,CAWSPKTQVPTEAFF
TRBJ2-1,TRBV4-1,CASSPQESSYNEQFF
TRBJ2-1,TRBV28,CASSSMPVSYNEQFF
TRBJ2-3,TRBV6-1,CASSEFSGGGDTQYF
TRBJ1-6,TRBV30,CAWKSRGNSPLHF
TRBJ2-1,TRBV2,CASSILGGVEKDEQFF
TRBJ1-1,TRBV9,CASSAGPGDTEAFF
TRBJ1-4,TRBV6-5,CASRHRTAKDEKLFF
TRBJ2-2,TRBV9,CASSVDGRNTGELFF
TRBJ2-6,TRBV15,CATSRALSGANVLTF
TRBJ2-5,TRBV7-2,CASSLSLQETQYF
TRBJ2-1,TRBV30,CACQIGSGGYGEQFF
TRBJ2-7,TRBV2,CASLRRTAAYEQYF
TRBJ2-2,TRBV4-3,CASSQERSTGELFF
TRBJ1-4,TRBV11-2,CASSLGRQPANEKLFF
TRBJ2-2,TRBV4-3,CASSPLAGGDTGELFF
TRBJ1-2,TRBV6-5,CASSDGGGLGYTF
TRBJ2-2,TRBV7-2,CASSLDRTSGRTGELFF
TRBJ2-3,TRBV6-4,CASSPVHSDTQYF
TRBJ2-7,TRBV2,CASKRDYEQYF
TRBJ2-7,TRBV27,CASSLQGNHYEQYF
TRBJ2-2,TRBV9,CASSPGLAGTNTGELFF
TRBJ2-5,TRBV6-5,CASSYSGTSSETQYF
TRBJ1-2,TRBV28,CASSDGGEGYGYTF
TRBJ2-1,TRBV28,CASSFGVNEQFF
TRBJ1-2,TRBV18,CASSPGIDTINYGYTF